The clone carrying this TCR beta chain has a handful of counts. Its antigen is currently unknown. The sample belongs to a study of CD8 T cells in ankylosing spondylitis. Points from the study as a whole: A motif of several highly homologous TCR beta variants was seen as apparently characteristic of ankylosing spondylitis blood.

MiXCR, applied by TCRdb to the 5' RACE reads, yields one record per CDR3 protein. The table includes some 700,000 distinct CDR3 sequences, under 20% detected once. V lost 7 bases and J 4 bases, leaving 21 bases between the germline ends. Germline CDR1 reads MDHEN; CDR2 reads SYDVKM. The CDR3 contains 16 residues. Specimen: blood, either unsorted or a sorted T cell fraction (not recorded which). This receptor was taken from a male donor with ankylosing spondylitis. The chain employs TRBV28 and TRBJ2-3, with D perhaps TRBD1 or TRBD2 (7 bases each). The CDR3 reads CASTPIWGGGPDTQYF. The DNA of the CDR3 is TGTGCCAGCACCCCGATATGGGGAGGGGGCCCAGATACGCAGTATTTT.